This TCR beta chain appears in the sequencing data of a study of shared clonotypes between healthy human individuals. Study-wide background: Per donor, three plates held CD4 naive cells, three held CD4 memory, two held CD8 naive and one held CD8 memory.

Every donor, a Caucasian adult, lived in Nashville, Tennessee. Between the trimmed V and J ends, which lost 2 bases and 9 bases, there was a span of 5 bases. The CDR3 extends over 11 amino acids. Germline assignment: CDR1 MDHEN and CDR2 SYDVKM. With respect to this clone: Its antigen is undetermined.

Study-wide points: Clonotypes not shared had lower generation probabilities than those common to all four donors. In general, naive subsets displayed greater estimated richness than memory subsets did.

The method was immunoSEQ multiplex PCR; TCRdb's version includes in-frame clones alone and lacks a portion of them. In the table there are over 850,000 clones, 70% to 80% of which are singletons. The receptor was derived from a man aged 18-30 years in good health. Some clones in this sample may be carry-over from other donors' samples. Sample: memory CD4+ T cells from PBMCs. Subset here: CD45RA-negative fraction. The V and J genes are TRBV28 and TRBJ2-1; D is uncertain. The CDR3 region is CASSLMVEQFF. Written as DNA, the CDR3 is TGTGCCAGCAGTTTAATGGTTGAGCAGTTCTTC.